A selection of T cell receptor beta chains follows, all from one sample in a study of blood T cells in healthy people across ages. A single record per CDR3 protein comes from TCRdb applying MiXCR to the 5' RACE reads. The sample consists of 1.4 million to 1.5 million distinct CDR3 sequences, around 42% of them appearing once. The sample was blood. The receptor set was obtained from a woman in her late teens or twenties in good health. Each CDR3 is given with its conserved first and last residue. A D gene is named only where the DNA matches it firmly. Rows give clone size only sometimes, using once, few, many, or a class for an expanded clone.

>TRBV7-9|TRBJ1-1|.|.
CASRMSGGATEAFF
TGTGCCAGCCGCATGAGTGGTGGAGCCACTGAAGCTTTCTTT
>TRBV12-3/TRBV12-4|TRBJ1-2|TRBD1|.
CASSQTGKDGYTF
TGTGCCAGCAGTCAGACAGGGAAGGATGGCTACACCTTC
>TRBV14|TRBJ2-1|TRBD2|.
CASSQGAGLAGYNEQFF
TGTGCCAGCAGCCAAGGGGCGGGACTAGCGGGTTACAATGAGCAGTTCTTC
>TRBV7-3|TRBJ2-3|TRBD2|few
CASSPELAADTQYF
TGTGCCAGCAGCCCTGAACTAGCGGCAGATACGCAGTATTTT
>TRBV7-9|TRBJ2-4|.|few
CASSHRDAKAWDIQYF
TGTGCCAGCAGCCACCGGGACGCGAAAGCCTGGGACATTCAGTACTTC
>TRBV6-2/TRBV6-3|TRBJ2-7|TRBD1|.
CASSRDRGLYNEQYF
TGTGCCAGCAGTCGGGACAGGGGGCTATACAATGAGCAGTACTTC
>TRBV15|TRBJ2-7|TRBD1|.
CATSGKSGQGPYEQYF
TGTGCCACCAGCGGAAAAAGTGGACAGGGACCTTACGAGCAGTACTTC
>TRBV6-1|TRBJ2-7|.|.
CAASGGPGPTYEQYF
TGTGCCGCCTCTGGAGGGCCAGGACCCACCTACGAGCAGTACTTC
>TRBV10-3|TRBJ2-1|TRBD2|.
CAMASGRDNEQFF
TGTGCCATGGCTAGCGGGCGAGACAATGAGCAGTTCTTC
>TRBV9|TRBJ2-1|.|.
CASSPSGARLSYNEQFF
TGTGCCAGCAGCCCCTCAGGAGCTAGGCTCTCCTACAATGAGCAGTTCTTC
>TRBV12-3/TRBV12-4|TRBJ1-3|TRBD1|few
CASRSTGNSGNTIYF
TGTGCCAGCAGGTCGACAGGGAACTCTGGAAACACCATATATTTT
>TRBV7-8|TRBJ1-2|TRBD1|.
CASSPPGQASNGYTF
TGTGCCAGCAGCCCGCCGGGACAGGCGTCCAATGGCTACACCTTC
>TRBV20-1|TRBJ2-2|TRBD2|.
CSARDYLAGGNTGELFF
TGCAGTGCTAGAGATTACCTAGCGGGGGGGAACACCGGGGAGCTGTTTTTT
>TRBV7-2|TRBJ2-7|.|.
CASSLGPSYNEQYF
TGTGCCAGCAGCTTAGGACCCAGCTACAATGAGCAGTACTTC
>TRBV6-5|TRBJ1-2|.|.
CASSYGRPPINGYTF
TGTGCCAGCAGTTACGGCAGACCCCCTATAAATGGCTACACCTTC
>TRBV4-1|TRBJ2-7|TRBD2|.
CASSQEAGTSGTYEQYF
TGCGCCAGCAGCCAAGAAGCCGGGACTAGCGGCACCTACGAGCAGTACTTC
>TRBV20-1|TRBJ2-3|TRBD2|few
CSGGAGESTDTQYF
TGCAGTGGCGGGGCGGGAGAGAGCACAGATACGCAGTATTTT
>TRBV5-1|TRBJ1-5|TRBD1|.
CASSPITGANQPQHF
TGCGCCAGCAGCCCAATTACAGGGGCCAATCAGCCCCAGCATTTT